Following are 23 T cell receptor beta chains from one sample sequenced in a study of blood T cell repertoires in COVID-19. Data came from immunoSEQ multiplex PCR; TCRdb stores just in-frame clones and leaves some out. This sample carries some 150,000 clones, approximately 86% of them seen once, and the ten largest clones take roughly 3%. The sample consisted of peripheral blood. The receptors here all came from a woman between 40 and 50 years old with active or convalescent COVID-19.

The table lists this clone with a few counts. The rearrangement links TRBV9 to TRBJ1-2; 8 bases are shared with TRBD1. CDR3 size: 16 residues. The ends lost 0 bases at V and 2 bases at J; junction bases unmatched: 6. Germline lookup yields CDR1 SGDLS and CDR2 YYNGEE. The CDR3, as DNA: TGTGCCAGCAGCGTAGGGGGGACAGGTTTGAACTATGGCTACACCTTC. Residues: CASSVGGTGLNYGYTF. The entire variable domain, with the rest obtained from reference TRBV9 and TRBJ1-2, is as follows: DSGVTQTPKHLITATGQRVTLRCSPRSGDLSVYWYQQSLDQGLQFLIQYYNGEERAKGNILERFSAQQFPDLHSELNLSSLELGDSALYFCASSVGGTGLNYGYTFGSGTRLTVV.

The chain recombines TRBV30 with TRBJ1-3, with D unresolved. The CDR3 totals 12 residues. Trimming removed 4 bases at V and 1 base at J, with 5 bases between. Germline V lookup: CDR1 GTSNPN, CDR2 SVGIG (reference sequence). CDR3 nucleotides: TGTGCCTGGAAGCGGTCTGGAAACACCATATATTTT. Translated: CAWKRSGNTIYF.

The chain has TRBV2 and TRBJ1-1, with 9 nucleotides matching TRBD1. CDR3 size: 13 residues. The germline CDR1 and CDR2 sequences are SNHLY and FYNNEI. V shed 7 bases and J 2 bases; nucleotides not matched to a gene: 2. The CDR3 region is CASMGQGNTEAFF. The CDR3 DNA is TGTGCCAGCATGGGACAGGGTAACACTGAAGCTTTCTTT.

The chain is built from TRBV28 and TRBJ1-5; tentative D call: TRBD1 (5 bases). This CDR3 is 15 amino acids long. Germline CDR1 and CDR2: MDHEN and SYDVKM. V shed 6 bases and J shed 0 bases, with 12 bases lying between them. For the CDR3, the DNA is TGTGCCAGCAGGGGGGGGGATTATAGCAATCAGCCCCAGCATTTT. Its protein is CASRGGDYSNQPQHF.

This clone appeared once. The CDR3 DNA follows: TGTGCCAGCAGCTTAACAGGGGGCTGGGAGCAGTACTTC. This translates into CASSLTGGWEQYF. The chain links TRBV5-5 to TRBJ2-7; 9 bases map to TRBD1. With 2 bases clipped from V and 7 bases from J, the junction kept 4 bases outside the gene matches. Germline-derived CDR1 and CDR2 are SGHKS and YYEKEE (reference sequence). This CDR3 has 13 residues.

The rearrangement uses TRBV20-1 and TRBJ2-7, with TRBD2 matching 9 bases. CDR1 DFQATT and CDR2 SNEGSKA come from the germline V gene (reference sequence). CDR3 size: 15 residues. V was clipped by 4 bases and J by 1 base; unmatched bases: 8. For the CDR3, the DNA is TGCAGTGCTACTGAAAGACTAGCGGTTTCCTACGAGCAGTACTTC. This codes for CSATERLAVSYEQYF.

The chain is built from TRBV9 and TRBJ1-2; D is unclear. The CDR3 contains 14 residues. Trimming left V 2 bases short and J 7 bases short, with 15 bases between. Germline-derived CDR1 and CDR2 are SGDLS and YYNGEE. CDR3 DNA: TGTGCCAGCAGCGTGACCCCTGGTGGGAGTGGCTACACCTTC. This sequence encodes CASSVTPGGSGYTF.

As regards this clone: Other nucleotide sequences in the sample specify the same CDR3. The CDR3 is CASSLAGADTQYF. The CDR3 DNA reads as TGCGCCAGCAGCTTGGCCGGAGCAGATACGCAGTATTTT. This chain links TRBV5-1 with TRBJ2-3, with D unresolved. V shed 0 bases and J shed 4 bases, with 6 bases lying between them. From germline, CDR1 is SGHRS and CDR2 YFSETQ. The CDR3 extends over 13 amino acids.

This clone was counted only a few times. The chain couples TRBV7-2 to TRBJ1-6; D is ambiguous. Germline CDR1 and CDR2: SGHTA and FQGNSA. V was pared by 3 bases and J by 5 bases, with 14 bases between. The length of the CDR3 is 16 residues. The DNA for the CDR3 is TGTGCCAGCAGCTTCTTAGGGCCCGGGAATAATTCACCCCTCCACTTT. As protein: CASSFLGPGNNSPLHF.

In its sample, this clone was seen once. The genes are TRBV5-4 and TRBJ2-1, with 11 positions matching TRBD2. The germline gives CDR1 SGHNT, CDR2 YYREEE (reference sequence). This CDR3 is 16 amino acids long. Trimming at V came to 5 bases and at J to 4 bases, leaving 8 bases not matched to a gene. CDR3 nucleotides: TGTGCCAGCAGTTCGACCGGGACTAGCGGATACAATGAGCAGTTCTTC. This sequence encodes CASSSTGTSGYNEQFF.

The V and J genes are TRBV30 and TRBJ1-2; D is undetermined. Per the germline V gene, CDR1 is GTSNPN and CDR2 is SVGIG (reference sequence). CDR3 length: 13 residues. V lost 5 bases and J lost 4, with 14 bases in between. CDR3 coding DNA: TGTGCCTGGGGACCTGGGAGCGGCTATGGCTACACCTTC. Translating gives CAWGPGSGYGYTF.

The J gene is TRBJ1-1, the V gene TRBV6-4; possible D gene TRBD1, 6 bases. The CDR3 consists of 14 residues. Trimming took off 2 bases at V and 5 bases at J, with 12 bases between the two ends. In germline, CDR1 is MRHNA, CDR2 SNTAGT. CDR3 sequence (DNA): TGTGCCAGCAGTGACGGGGGGGCCCGGACTGAAGCTTTCTTT. Its translation is CASSDGGARTEAFF.

This rearrangement joins TRBV19 to TRBJ1-1; D unresolved. V was shortened by 6 bases and J by 0 bases, with 20 bases between the two germline ends. Germline CDR1 reads LNHDA; CDR2 reads SQIVND (reference sequence). The CDR3 is 17 residues long. The CDR3 loop reads CASSRPGLESMNTEAFF. The DNA for the CDR3 is TGTGCCAGTAGCCGACCGGGGTTAGAGTCCATGAACACTGAAGCTTTCTTT.

The sample holds one count of this clone. The chain is built from TRBV18 and TRBJ1-1; TRBD1 aligns across 7 bases. The CDR3 spans 14 residues. Germline V lookup: CDR1 KGHSH, CDR2 LQKENI. Trimming took 5 bases from V and 0 from J; bases not matched to a gene: 3. CDR3 DNA: TGTGCCAGCTCATCGGACAGGATGAACACTGAAGCTTTCTTT. Residues: CASSSDRMNTEAFF.

The chain carries TRBV30 and TRBJ2-2, with 10 bases fitting TRBD2. This CDR3 is 15 amino acids long. Germline V gene sequence: CDR1 GTSNPN, CDR2 SVGIG (reference sequence). V was pared by 0 bases and J by 6 bases, with 4 bases of the junction left unmatched. CDR3 in amino acids: CAWSVLGTSAGELFF. In DNA form, the CDR3 reads TGTGCCTGGAGTGTACTAGGGACTAGCGCCGGGGAGCTGTTTTTT.

The V gene is TRBV5-4, the J gene TRBJ1-5; D is ambiguous. CDR3 length equals 15 residues. V was shortened by 1 base and J by 6 bases, with 14 bases between the two germline ends. Germline V gene sequence: CDR1 SGHNT, CDR2 YYREEE (reference sequence). The CDR3 here is CASSLSSDPGQPQHF. DNA of the CDR3: TGTGCCAGCAGCTTGAGCTCGGATCCGGGTCAGCCCCAGCATTTT.

This rearrangement joins TRBV19 to TRBJ1-2; D is undetermined. CDR3 length equals 14 residues. V was trimmed by 2 bases and J by 8 bases, leaving 15 bases between them. Germline CDR1 LNHDA, CDR2 SQIVND (reference sequence). As DNA, the CDR3 is TGTGCCAGTAGTATATCGCTGAGTATGCTGGGCTACACCTTC. Protein: CASSISLSMLGYTF.

This clone was seen only a few times. The chain joins TRBV28 to TRBJ1-1; TRBD1 agrees at 7 bases. CDR1 is MDHEN, CDR2 SYDVKM, per germline. Trimming took 6 bases from V and 2 from J; bases not matched to a gene: 9. CDR3 size: 15 residues. The DNA of the CDR3 is TGTGCCAGCAGCAAGCCGGGACAGAGAAACACTGAAGCTTTCTTT. It is translated as CASSKPGQRNTEAFF.

The V gene is TRBV11-2, the J gene TRBJ2-7; D is unresolved. This CDR3 is built from 14 residues. The V end was cut by 1 base, the J end by 1 base, with 8 bases between. The V gene's germline CDR1 is SGHAT and CDR2 FQNNGV. The CDR3 loop reads CASSLVAGSYEQYF. The CDR3 coding sequence is TGTGCCAGCAGCTTAGTAGCCGGTTCCTACGAGCAGTACTTC. The variable domain in full, completed from reference TRBV11-2 and TRBJ2-7, reads EAGVAQSPRYKIIEKRQSVAFWCNPISGHATLYWYQQILGQGPKLLIQFQNNGVVDDSQLPKDRFSAERLKGVDSTLKIQPAKLEDSAVYLCASSLVAGSYEQYFGPGTRLTVT.

Here the CDR3 reads CASSTQQGAEGANYGYTF. The CDR3 DNA reads TGTGCCAGCAGCACCCAACAGGGGGCGGAAGGGGCTAACTATGGCTACACCTTC. V usage is TRBV9 and J usage is TRBJ1-2; 9 bases are shared with TRBD1. Germline loops: CDR1 SGDLS, CDR2 YYNGEE. The CDR3 extends over 18 amino acids. V shed 4 bases and J 0 bases; nucleotides not matched to a gene: 13.

This chain links TRBV6-1 with TRBJ1-3, with 9 bases matching TRBD1. CDR3 length: 15 residues. With 2 bases clipped from V and 5 bases from J, the junction kept 4 bases outside the gene matches. CDR1 is MNHNS and CDR2 is SASEGT in the germline V gene. CDR3 protein: CASSEMGQGRNTIYF. The DNA for the CDR3 is TGTGCCAGCAGTGAAATGGGACAGGGCAGAAACACCATATATTTT.

The chain has TRBV4-1 and TRBJ1-1, with D tentatively TRBD1 (6 bases). V lost 0 bases, J lost 4 bases, and 9 bases lay in between. The CDR3 consists of 14 residues. Germline V gives CDR1 MGHRA, CDR2 YSYEKL. This CDR3 is CASSQDRGSTEAFF. In nucleotides, the CDR3 is TGCGCCAGCAGCCAAGACAGGGGCTCCACTGAAGCTTTCTTT.

The genes are TRBV10-3 and TRBJ1-5, with D possibly TRBD1 on 6 matching bases. The V end lost 3 bases, the J end lost 0 bases, and 9 bases lay between the germline ends. CDR3 length equals 15 residues. Germline V lookup: CDR1 ENHRY, CDR2 SYGVKD. The CDR3 here is CAISDRGYSNQPQHF. The CDR3 bases are TGTGCCATCAGTGACAGGGGCTATAGCAATCAGCCCCAGCATTTT.